The T cell receptor beta chain under discussion was sequenced for a study of cytomegalovirus exposure and HLA in healthy donors. Across the whole study: Among the roughly 400 genotyped donors, approximately 82% were placed in the Caucasian-associated ancestry cluster.

Germline V lookup: CDR1 MGHRA, CDR2 YSYEKL. Trimming cost V 1 base and J 0 bases, with 10 bases left between them. There are 16 residues in the CDR3. In its sample, this clone was seen a few times. The antigen is unknown. In the PCR, 60 Vbeta and 13 Jbeta primers were used. Assay: immunoSEQ multiplex PCR; the TCRdb copy retains only in-frame clones and omits some. The table includes some 250,000 clones, about 86% detected once. Study-wide points: A classifier reportedly called cytomegalovirus status with high sensitivity and specificity. Most of the CMV-associated TCR beta chains (in a later analysis) appeared to be HLA-restricted. A missense variant in DCLRE1C was later tied to TCR beta V- and J-gene trimming.

Material: PBMCs. This TCR was recovered from a woman aged 55-69 years in good health and CMV-seropositive. The chain couples TRBV4-1 to TRBJ1-3, with D unresolved. The DNA of the CDR3 is TGCGCCAGCAGCCAAGGGATGAGGGCCTCTGGAAACACCATATATTTT. This codes for CASSQGMRASGNTIYF.